This TCR beta chain derives from a study of OX40 agonist ivuxolimab in advanced cancers. Trimming removed 1 base from V and 6 bases from J, with 11 bases in between. CDR3 size: 14 residues. Germline V gene sequence: CDR1 MGHRA, CDR2 YSYEKL. Clones were read by immunoSEQ multiplex PCR, and TCRdb kept only the in-frame ones, dropping some. Among approximately 90,000 clones listed, roughly 89% were seen once. The sequencing used CD4+ or CD8+ T cells sorted from blood, collected in a trial of the OX40 agonist ivuxolimab. The clonotype comes from an adult with an advanced solid tumor such as melanoma, head and neck, liver or kidney cancer. The chain is built from TRBV4-1 and TRBJ2-3; D is possibly TRBD1 or TRBD2 (6 bases each). The CDR3 loop is CASSQVGGRDTQYF. The CDR3 nucleotides read TGCGCCAGCAGCCAAGTTGGGGGGCGGGATACGCAGTATTTT.